A selection of T cell receptor beta chains follows, all from one sample in a study of identical twins. TCRdb ran MiXCR on the 5' RACE reads and lists one entry per CDR3 protein. The sample holds hundreds of thousands of distinct CDR3 sequences; over 15% are singletons and the top ten take around 14%. The sample was also linked to a second study, of T cells expressing NK-cell markers.

Sequencing used PBMCs. These receptors originate from a woman between 18 and 30 years old in good health. CDR3s include the opening cysteine and the closing phenylalanine or tryptophan. D genes are given only for firm matches. A clone size is listed for some rows: how often the clone was seen (once, few, many), or a class if it is expanded.

abundance: many
d_gene: .
j_gene: TRBJ2-1
v_gene: TRBV5-1
CDR3aa: CASSSHRTFSYNEQFF
CDR3nt: TGCGCCAGCAGCTCTCACCGGACATTCTCCTACAATGAGCAGTTCTTC

abundance: .
d_gene: TRBD1
j_gene: TRBJ1-1
v_gene: TRBV20-1
CDR3aa: CSAKQGAGPNTEAFF
CDR3nt: TGCAGTGCAAAACAGGGGGCAGGGCCGAACACTGAAGCTTTCTTT

abundance: .
d_gene: .
j_gene: TRBJ2-2
v_gene: TRBV20-1
CDR3aa: CSARDAYANTGELFF
CDR3nt: TGCAGTGCTAGAGATGCCTACGCGAACACCGGGGAGCTGTTTTTT

abundance: .
d_gene: TRBD1
j_gene: TRBJ2-5
v_gene: TRBV20-1
CDR3aa: CSANRQGAQETQYF
CDR3nt: TGCAGTGCAAACCGCCAGGGGGCGCAAGAGACCCAGTACTTC

abundance: .
d_gene: TRBD1
j_gene: TRBJ1-6
v_gene: TRBV28
CDR3aa: CASSWGTGRSNSPLHF
CDR3nt: TGTGCCAGCAGTTGGGGGACAGGGCGATCTAATTCACCCCTCCACTTT

abundance: .
d_gene: .
j_gene: TRBJ2-4
v_gene: TRBV5-1
CDR3aa: CASSAGIAKNIQYF
CDR3nt: TGCGCCAGCAGCGCCGGTATAGCCAAAAACATTCAGTACTTC

abundance: .
d_gene: .
j_gene: TRBJ2-5
v_gene: TRBV12-3/TRBV12-4
CDR3aa: CASSLESGLGIGETQYF
CDR3nt: TGTGCCAGCAGTTTAGAGTCTGGGTTGGGAATCGGAGAGACCCAGTACTTC

abundance: few
d_gene: .
j_gene: TRBJ2-1
v_gene: TRBV20-1
CDR3aa: CSVRKAERSYNEQFF
CDR3nt: TGCAGTGTCAGAAAGGCGGAACGTTCCTACAATGAGCAGTTCTTC

abundance: few
d_gene: .
j_gene: TRBJ2-7
v_gene: TRBV27
CDR3aa: CASRRDRGWGEQYF
CDR3nt: TGTGCCAGCAGACGGGACCGGGGGTGGGGAGAGCAGTACTTC

abundance: few
d_gene: .
j_gene: TRBJ2-1
v_gene: TRBV20-1
CDR3aa: CSARQARRFYNEQFF
CDR3nt: TGCAGTGCTAGACAGGCTAGGAGATTCTACAATGAGCAGTTCTTC

abundance: many
d_gene: .
j_gene: TRBJ2-1
v_gene: TRBV25-1
CDR3aa: CASSENRLGEQFF
CDR3nt: TGTGCCAGCAGTGAAAACCGTCTAGGTGAGCAGTTCTTC

abundance: .
d_gene: .
j_gene: TRBJ1-1
v_gene: TRBV18
CDR3aa: CASSPSMGYAEAFF
CDR3nt: TGTGCCAGCTCACCAAGTATGGGTTACGCTGAAGCTTTCTTT

abundance: .
d_gene: TRBD1
j_gene: TRBJ2-2
v_gene: TRBV10-1
CDR3aa: CASSALTGGTGELFF
CDR3nt: TGCGCCAGCAGTGCCCTGACAGGGGGCACCGGGGAGCTGTTTTTT

abundance: few
d_gene: .
j_gene: TRBJ1-6
v_gene: TRBV5-1
CDR3aa: CASSFGEQNSPLHF
CDR3nt: TGCGCCAGCAGCTTCGGGGAACAGAATTCACCCCTCCACTTT

abundance: .
d_gene: .
j_gene: TRBJ2-2
v_gene: TRBV29-1
CDR3aa: CSVGGLTNTGELFF
CDR3nt: TGCAGCGTTGGTGGCCTAACAAACACCGGGGAGCTGTTTTTT

abundance: .
d_gene: .
j_gene: TRBJ2-4
v_gene: TRBV2
CDR3aa: CASSDQYGGNIQYF
CDR3nt: TGTGCCAGCAGTGATCAGTACGGTGGAAACATTCAGTACTTC

abundance: .
d_gene: TRBD1
j_gene: TRBJ1-6
v_gene: TRBV6-1
CDR3aa: CASTTQGARNSPLHF
CDR3nt: TGTGCCAGCACGACCCAGGGGGCAAGGAATTCACCCCTCCACTTT

abundance: .
d_gene: .
j_gene: TRBJ1-3
v_gene: TRBV20-1
CDR3aa: CSARGDSGNTIYF
CDR3nt: TGCAGTGCTAGAGGAGACTCTGGAAACACCATATATTTT

abundance: .
d_gene: .
j_gene: TRBJ2-5
v_gene: TRBV12-3/TRBV12-4
CDR3aa: CASSARYWDSSEVAQYF
CDR3nt: TGTGCCAGCAGTGCCAGGTATTGGGACTCAAGTGAAGTGGCCCAGTACTTC

abundance: .
d_gene: TRBD2
j_gene: TRBJ2-1
v_gene: TRBV20-1
CDR3aa: CSAKKGSGDNEQFF
CDR3nt: TGCAGTGCTAAAAAGGGTAGCGGGGACAATGAGCAGTTCTTC

abundance: .
d_gene: .
j_gene: TRBJ2-2
v_gene: TRBV6-1
CDR3aa: CASSSSVATGELFF
CDR3nt: TGTGCCAGCTCCTCTTCGGTTGCCACCGGGGAGCTGTTTTTT

abundance: .
d_gene: TRBD2
j_gene: TRBJ2-7
v_gene: TRBV20-1
CDR3aa: CSATLAGGGAYSEQYF
CDR3nt: TGCAGTGCCACGCTAGCCGGCGGGGGGGCTTATAGCGAGCAGTACTTC

abundance: many
d_gene: TRBD1
j_gene: TRBJ1-5
v_gene: TRBV12-3/TRBV12-4
CDR3aa: CASSGTGFNQPQHF
CDR3nt: TGTGCCAGCAGCGGGACAGGGTTCAATCAGCCCCAGCATTTT

abundance: .
d_gene: .
j_gene: TRBJ2-7
v_gene: TRBV6-2/TRBV6-3
CDR3aa: CASSQRPGASYEQYF
CDR3nt: TGTGCCAGCAGCCAACGCCCGGGGGCTTCCTACGAGCAGTACTTC

abundance: .
d_gene: .
j_gene: TRBJ2-3
v_gene: TRBV9
CDR3aa: CASSVEGVDGTDTQYF
CDR3nt: TGTGCCAGCAGCGTAGAGGGGGTGGATGGCACAGATACGCAGTATTTT

abundance: .
d_gene: TRBD2
j_gene: TRBJ2-7
v_gene: TRBV5-1
CDR3aa: CASSTRLAGGPGEQYF
CDR3nt: TGCGCCAGCAGCACACGACTAGCGGGGGGGCCGGGAGAGCAGTACTTC